This T cell receptor beta chain was obtained from a study of cytomegalovirus exposure and HLA in healthy donors (dated by TCRdb to 2016 to 2017). Describing the broader study: In an earlier analysis of 450 to 750 of the donors, 250 to 300 Gb of sequence data and approximately 120 million unique TCR beta sequences from 150 million to 200 million T cells were reported. Approximately 310 gigabases of sequencing data and approximately 80 million unique TCR sequences were included in an early release covering roughly 600 HLA-typed donors. Among the roughly 400 genotyped donors, around 81% belonged to the genetic ancestry cluster associated with self-reported Caucasian donors. The aim of the study was to test whether cataloging public T cell receptors could identify signatures of past pathogen exposure. The study used immunosequencing to profile the T cell repertoires of some 600 subjects and linked those repertoires to cytomegalovirus serostatus. In addition to the first cohort of several hundred subjects, a separate validation cohort of 130 or so different subjects was used. The study combined high-throughput TCR immunosequencing, statistical association of individual TCRs with disease status, and machine learning to predict cytomegalovirus infection status. A later analysis re-examined previously published TCR beta repertoires from about 700 donors and added high-resolution HLA genotyping to investigate patterns of TCR occurrence. In the later analysis, no new phenotypic data were used to find candidate immune exposures; instead, reliance was placed on TCR beta sequences and their occurrence across donors. In an earlier analysis of roughly 600 of the donors, high-throughput TCR beta sequencing was used to judge whether each TCR beta V gene segment behaved as functional or pseudogenic. Donor age, sex, ethnicity and CMV serostatus were compiled alongside the repertoire data. A later genetic analysis took genome-wide SNP genotypes for about 55% of the 666 donors and used that subset as a discovery cohort. All discovery cohort repertoires had been generated using a single sequencing platform. Class I and class II HLA loci were covered by the typing at four-digit resolution. Typing coverage differed by locus: A, B, C, DRB1 and DQB1 were typed in about 629-640 donors, DQA1 in roughly 500, DPA1 in approximately 600, and DPB1 in 472. Four to six DR-DQ haplotypes were handled as single units for association and clustering, since linkage in the cohort was strong. Among about 370 genotyped donors of the cohort, an average of around 250,000 unique TCR beta nucleotide sequences was sequenced per donor, of which 15% to 20% were non-productive.

The receptor library was made with the immunoSEQ multiplex PCR assay. For the multiplex PCR, a mixture combining 60 forward primers for TCR Vbeta segments and 13 reverse primers for TCR Jbeta segments was used. The CDR3 region of rearranged TCR beta genes was amplified from genomic DNA with a multiplex PCR assay. On the Illumina HiSeq System, the amplified TCR beta libraries were sequenced as 87-base-pair reads. The authors processed their data as follows. In a later analysis, 77 million or so unique TCR beta chains were counted across the 500 to 850 repertoires, and about 10 million of these chains were shared by at least two donors. Raw reads were error-corrected and collapsed into unique sequences by a nearest-neighbor algorithm in which closely related sequences were merged to remove PCR and sequencing errors. Alignment of CDR3 sequences to IMGT reference sequences was used to assign V, D and J gene segments. For a sequence to be retained, a match of at least six nucleotides to both a V gene segment and a J gene segment was required. Rearrangements were called productive when the CDR3 lacked stop codons and stayed in frame with V and J; all others were non-productive. Following IMGT convention, CDR3 was defined as the stretch from the second conserved V-encoded cysteine up to the conserved J-encoded phenylalanine. The earlier analysis of 500 to 750 of the donors excluded any sequence lacking an unambiguous match to a single V gene segment. In an earlier analysis of 587 of the donors, V segments were called functional above 56.7% productive rearrangements and were called segregating when the between-donor standard deviation exceeded 5%. A statistical classification framework was built for diagnosing cytomegalovirus status from the catalog of TCR beta chain sequences. In a later analysis, V and J genes were assigned by comparing TCR nucleotide sequences against IMGT/GENE-DB human TR gene sequences. Using the TCRdist pipeline, a later analysis assigned CDR3 sequences along with most-parsimonious VDJ recombination scenarios. In a later analysis, every TCR beta chain was defined by the combination of its CDR3 amino acid sequence and its V-gene family, and reads without a unique V-gene family were dropped. To address suspected cross-contamination and a sequencing artifact, a later analysis removed several hundred highly shared, low-generation-probability nucleotide sequences. In a later analysis, a clonal expansion index was calculated for each public chain from normalized within-repertoire ranks of inferred template counts. Generation probabilities in a later analysis came from a VDJ recombination model fitted to out-of-frame rearrangements, and those results were checked against IGoR. In a later analysis, TCR-TCR, TCR-HLA and TCR-CMV co-occurrence was scored with hypergeometric tests, and a repertoire-size bias correction was applied to TCR pairs. In a later analysis, false discovery rates were estimated by permuting HLA or CMV assignments 20 times. In a later analysis, co-occurring TCRs were grouped using DBSCAN, and TCRdist sequence similarity was added for clustering within HLA-allele-positive subsets. For co-occurrence clustering, repertoires with fewer than 30,000 or more than 120,000 public chains were excluded, along with about five repertoires with anomalous nucleotide sharing. As stored in TCRdb, this immuneACCESS dataset retains in-frame rearrangements with V and J assigned. A fraction of the clones does not appear; measured against another copy, unresolved V genes explain less than half of the discrepancy, and the remainder lacks a known reason. V and J calls plus clone size are reproduced from that table; the DNA served to infer D and trimming. Recorded for this sample are under 200,000 clones; 70% to 80% of them occurred a single time. The ten largest clones represent 0.39% of the sample.

For this clone: Its cognate antigen has yet to be identified. Base qualities are not recorded, but no much larger clone differs from it by a single base.

The cysteine opens and the phenylalanine closes a CDR3 of 17 amino acids. Kept here is only the CDR3 DNA, which spans 51 bases and is read in frame from base 1. Compared with germline, V lacks 1 base and J lacks 6 bases; bases without a gene match: 12. The germline V gene encodes CDR1 SGHTA and CDR2 FQGNSA. Overall results and qualifications from the work: A later analysis reported that several top co-occurrence clusters appeared linked to parvovirus B19, influenza, CMV and Epstein-Barr virus. Most CMV-associated TCR beta chains appeared to be HLA-restricted in a later analysis, and the HLA associations seemed to be driven largely by CMV exposure. In a later analysis, TCR association rates were found to vary across HLA loci, with the most associated TCRs seen for DRB1 alleles and the fewest for HLA-C alleles. The 87-base-pair reads could not distinguish some IMGT-functional V segments, including TRBV6-2 and TRBV6-3, so those segments were excluded. The classifier was reported to diagnose cytomegalovirus status with high specificity and sensitivity in both the original and validation cohorts. An earlier analysis of around 600 of the donors showed that most TCR beta V segments appeared in productive rearrangements either about 87% or about 30% of the time, which broadly matched IMGT annotations. Only TCR beta chains were sequenced in this cohort, and the absence of alpha or paired-chain data limited detectable features. In the study, approximately 160 TCR beta chains were listed as associated with cytomegalovirus. A cluster of highly shared sequence variants was judged likely to be a technical artifact of the sequencing pipeline. V-gene and J-gene trimming of TCR beta chains was associated with a missense DCLRE1C variant in a later genetic analysis, and the association was replicated in an independent cohort. In a later analysis, HLA-associated TCR beta chains showed more clonal expansion and lower generation probabilities than non-associated chains that were equally common. Because HLA typing was unavailable for some donors at each locus, only the typed subset was used in association tests. Across donors, most TCR sequences were observed very rarely, whereas some public TCRs were present in many individuals. Specific HLA alleles were associated with 15,000 to 20,000 TCR beta sequences at a false discovery rate of 0.05 in a later analysis. In vitro tests confirmed that a few of the cytomegalovirus-associated TCR beta chains recognize cytomegalovirus antigens. Roughly uniform sequencing depth across donors was assumed in presence/absence analyses, although this assumption may not hold. A further reported finding was that TCR beta sequences accurately predicted the HLA-A and HLA-B alleles for most subjects in the first cohort. Because counts were too low, approximately 18 rarely observed V segments, including chromosome 9 orphons, were excluded from the earlier analysis of 587 of the donors. In a later genetic analysis, fewer N-insertions in productive TCRs were reported among donors in an Asian-associated ancestry cluster than the roughly 700-donor mean. For the cohort, immune exposure information was limited to CMV serostatus. When HLA alleles, especially DR and DQ, strongly co-occurred, attributing TCR associations to individual alleles was difficult. It was suggested by the authors that the approach could potentially be generalized to other disease states and immunological phenotypes. Linkage disequilibrium might explain the correlated functional status among segregating V segments, but an unknown experimental factor could not be excluded.

The cohort comprised around 700 healthy bone marrow donors. At the time of sampling, all cohort members were nominally healthy, though unrecorded immune exposures were likely present. The donor was CMV seropositive and was included in the group of 270 or so seropositive cohort members. Every donor gave a peripheral blood sample, and the peripheral blood mononuclear cells from that sample were used for TCR beta sequencing. Genomic DNA extraction from the blood cell samples was performed with the Qiagen DNeasy Blood Extraction Kit. The sequenced sample consisted of PBMCs. This receptor was taken from a male donor in good health and CMV-seropositive. The chain is encoded by TRBV7-2 joined to TRBJ2-7; the central 10 bases match TRBD1. The DNA sequence is TGTGCCAGCAGCTTAGTTGGAGGGACAGGGGATCGGGGCGAGCAGTACTTC. Its translation is CASSLVGGTGDRGEQYF.